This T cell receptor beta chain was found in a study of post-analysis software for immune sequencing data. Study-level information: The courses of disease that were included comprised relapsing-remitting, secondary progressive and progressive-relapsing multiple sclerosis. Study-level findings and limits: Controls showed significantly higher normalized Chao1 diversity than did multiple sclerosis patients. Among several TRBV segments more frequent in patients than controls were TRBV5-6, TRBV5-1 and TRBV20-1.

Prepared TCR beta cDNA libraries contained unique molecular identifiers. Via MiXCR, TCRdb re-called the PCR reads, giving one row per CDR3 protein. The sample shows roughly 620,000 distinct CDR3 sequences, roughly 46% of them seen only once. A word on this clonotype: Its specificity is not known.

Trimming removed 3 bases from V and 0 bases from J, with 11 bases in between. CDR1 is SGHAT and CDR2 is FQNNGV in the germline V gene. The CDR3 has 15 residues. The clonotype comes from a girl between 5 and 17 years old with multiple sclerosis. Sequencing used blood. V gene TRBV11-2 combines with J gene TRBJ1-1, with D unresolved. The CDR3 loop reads CASSLVAALNTEAFF. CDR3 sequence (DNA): TGTGCCAGCAGCTTGGTGGCAGCTCTGAACACTGAAGCTTTCTTT. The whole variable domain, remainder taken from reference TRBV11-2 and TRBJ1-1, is EAGVAQSPRYKIIEKRQSVAFWCNPISGHATLYWYQQILGQGPKLLIQFQNNGVVDDSQLPKDRFSAERLKGVDSTLKIQPAKLEDSAVYLCASSLVAALNTEAFFGQGTRLTVV.